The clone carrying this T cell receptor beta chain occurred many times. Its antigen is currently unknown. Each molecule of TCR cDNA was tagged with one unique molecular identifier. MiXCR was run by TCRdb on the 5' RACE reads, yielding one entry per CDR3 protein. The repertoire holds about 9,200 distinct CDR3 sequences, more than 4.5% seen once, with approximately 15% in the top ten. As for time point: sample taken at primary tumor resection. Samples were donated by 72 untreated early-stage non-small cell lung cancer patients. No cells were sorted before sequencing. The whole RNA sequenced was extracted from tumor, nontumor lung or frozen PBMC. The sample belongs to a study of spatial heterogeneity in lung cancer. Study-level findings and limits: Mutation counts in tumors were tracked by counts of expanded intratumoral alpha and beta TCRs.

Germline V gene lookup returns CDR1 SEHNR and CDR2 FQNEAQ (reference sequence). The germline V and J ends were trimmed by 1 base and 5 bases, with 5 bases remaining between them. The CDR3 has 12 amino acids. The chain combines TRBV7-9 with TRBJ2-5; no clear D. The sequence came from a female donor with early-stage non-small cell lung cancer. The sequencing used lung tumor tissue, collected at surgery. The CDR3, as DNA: TGTGCCAGCAGCTTAGATTCGGAGACCCAGTACTTC. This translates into CASSLDSETQYF.